This TCR beta chain was sequenced in a study of T cells in Graves' hyperthyroidism and ophthalmopathy. V lost 0 bases to trimming and J lost 6 bases; unmatched junction nucleotides: 11. Per the germline V gene, CDR1 is SGDLS and CDR2 is YYNGEE. This CDR3 spans 17 amino acids. This clonotype was found a few times. Its antigen is not identified. Findings and caveats of the study: Among thyroid clonotypes expanded above 0.001, most also appeared in blood. With a median lead of around 6.7 months before onset, the model predicted ophthalmopathy.

Clinical symptoms, serum thyroxine, TRAb, thyroid ultrasound and orbital computed tomography informed diagnoses. PBMCs were derived from about 10 ml fresh peripheral blood. RNA transcripts were the template for amplifying TCR beta CDR3 regions. The primer set for the first-round RT-PCR of the TCR CDR3 was HTBI. TCRdb itself ran the multiplex PCR reads through MiXCR, one entry per CDR3 protein. The sample holds about 350,000 distinct CDR3 sequences, about a fifth seen once. The V gene is TRBV9, the J gene TRBJ1-2; 10 bases are shared with TRBD1. This TCR was sampled from a woman aged 18-29 years with Graves' hyperthyroidism. The sequenced material came from blood. CDR3 in DNA: TGTGCCAGCAGCGTAGCGGGACAGGGGTTTTTTGCGGATGGCTACACCTTC. Translated: CASSVAGQGFFADGYTF. The entire variable domain, with the rest obtained from reference TRBV9 and TRBJ1-2, is as follows: DSGVTQTPKHLITATGQRVTLRCSPRSGDLSVYWYQQSLDQGLQFLIQYYNGEERAKGNILERFSAQQFPDLHSELNLSSLELGDSALYFCASSVAGQGFFADGYTFGSGTRLTVV.